This entry lists 22 T cell receptor beta chains sequenced from one sample in a study of regulatory T cells in long-lasting Graves disease. Time point: newly diagnosed GD, antithyroid drugs for less than 3 months. From PBMCs, RNA was extracted and then used to make the TCR library. Building the TCR beta libraries relied on iRepertoire HTBI primers, and CDR3 regions underwent Arm-PCR. TCRdb re-called the multiplex PCR reads with MiXCR, one entry per CDR3 protein. Of 400,000 to 500,000 distinct CDR3 sequences listed, about 15% were seen once; the top ten hold under 20%. The data were also submitted as part of a second study, on T cells in Graves' hyperthyroidism and ophthalmopathy.

The sample was peripheral blood mononuclear cells (PBMCs), taken at new diagnosis, from a patient treated with antithyroid drugs. These receptors all come from a woman aged 50 to 60 with Graves disease.

At least ten counts were recorded for this clonotype. At one boundary the junction diverges from the germline segment, which might be a read error. The V call is TRBV9, the J call TRBJ2-1; D may be TRBD1 (6 bases). The germline V gene encodes CDR1 SGDLS and CDR2 YYNGEE. The CDR3 runs to 17 residues. DNA for the CDR3: TGTGCCAGCACCGTAAGGAACAGGGAAAGCTCCTACAATGAGCAGTTCTTC. It translates to CASTVRNRESSYNEQFF.

In its sample, this clonotype was seen a few times. V and J are TRBV3-1 and TRBJ2-7, with D perhaps matching TRBD2 (6 bases). CDR3 length: 17 amino acids. The germline V and J ends were trimmed by 0 bases and 5 bases, with 20 bases remaining between them. Germline CDR1 is LGHDT and CDR2 is YNNKEL (reference sequence). The CDR3 spells CASSQDLSGAFFHEQYF. The CDR3 DNA follows: TGTGCCAGCAGCCAAGACCTTTCGGGAGCCTTTTTCCACGAGCAGTACTTC.

This clonotype was detected ten times or more. V is TRBV12-3 or TRBV12-4 and J is TRBJ1-4, with 10 bases that match TRBD1. With V trimmed by 3 bases and J by 5 bases, 3 bases remained unmatched. CDR3 size: 15 residues. CDR3 DNA sequence: TGTGCCAGCAGTTTTTCGGGACAGGGGAATGAAAAACTGTTTTTT. Protein sequence: CASSFSGQGNEKLFF.

Note on this clonotype: This could be a read error, since a much larger clone is one nucleotide away. The chain uses TRBV4-1 and TRBJ2-1; D remains ambiguous. The CDR3 is 13 residues long. The germline gives CDR1 MGHRA, CDR2 YSYEKL. The V and J ends lost 2 bases and 9 bases respectively, with 11 bases between them. The CDR3 reads CASSQKASLEQFF. The CDR3 DNA follows: TGCGCCAGCAGCCAAAAGGCCTCCCTTGAGCAGTTCTTC.

The table lists this clonotype with many counts. This chain uses TRBV27 with TRBJ2-1; no definite D call. The CDR3 length is 17 residues. Trimming stripped 7 bases from V and 0 bases from J, with 19 bases between. The germline V gene encodes CDR1 MNHEY and CDR2 SMNVEV (reference sequence). CDR3 nucleotides: TGTGCCAGCAACAAAGCGCCTCGGCAGAGCTCCTACAATGAGCAGTTCTTC. Translating it yields CASNKAPRQSSYNEQFF.

In its sample, this clonotype was seen many times. The rearrangement uses TRBV2 and TRBJ2-6; 10 nucleotides match TRBD1. J was trimmed by 2 bases and V by 6 bases; bases with no gene match: 10. This CDR3 has 18 amino acids. Germline V gene lookup returns CDR1 SNHLY and CDR2 FYNNEI. The CDR3 protein is CASSSGTGVLAGANVLTF. The CDR3 bases are TGTGCCAGCAGCTCCGGGACAGGGGTTTTGGCTGGGGCCAACGTCCTGACTTTC. The full variable domain, in which reference TRBV2 and TRBJ2-6 provide the parts outside the CDR3, is EPEVTQTPSHQVTQMGQEVILRCVPISNHLYFYWYRQILGQKVEFLVSFYNNEISEKSEIFDDQFSVERPDGSNFTLKIRSTKLEDSAMYFCASSSGTGVLAGANVLTFGAGSRLTVL.

At least ten counts were recorded for this clonotype. The chain is built from TRBV3-1 and TRBJ1-3, with D uncertain. This CDR3 spans 13 amino acids. From germline, CDR1 is LGHDT and CDR2 YNNKEL (reference sequence). Trimming cost V 4 bases and J 4 bases, with 8 bases left between them. The CDR3 DNA is TGTGCCAGCAGCCTTACCATGGGAAACACCATATATTTT. Its translation: CASSLTMGNTIYF.

Ten or more counts support this clonotype. This chain uses TRBV5-1 with TRBJ2-1; maybe TRBD2 (6 bases). Trimming cost V 7 bases and J 10 bases, with 15 bases left between them. The CDR3 loop spans 12 amino acids. Germline V CDR1 and CDR2: SGHRS, YFSETQ. CDR3 sequence reads: CASAWKSGEQFF. The CDR3 DNA is TGCGCCAGCGCATGGAAGAGCGGGGAGCAGTTCTTC.

In this sample, this clonotype turned up many times. The genes are TRBV5-1 and TRBJ2-2; D unclear. Germline V gene lookup returns CDR1 SGHRS and CDR2 YFSETQ. Trimming took off 5 bases at V and 1 base at J, with 3 bases between the two ends. The CDR3 runs to 12 residues. The CDR3 nucleotides read TGCGCCAGCAGACAGAACACCGGGGAGCTGTTTTTT. Translation: CASRQNTGELFF.

The chain links TRBV11-1 to TRBJ2-6; no clear D. Germline V gene lookup returns CDR1 SGHAT and CDR2 FQDESV (reference sequence). V was clipped by 5 bases and J by 1 base, with 9 bases between them. The CDR3 consists of 15 residues. CDR3 residues: CASSLRWSGANVLTF. The CDR3 coding sequence is TGTGCCAGCAGCCTACGGTGGTCTGGGGCCAACGTCCTGACTTTC.

Ten or more counts support this clonotype. V gene TRBV11-3 combines with J gene TRBJ2-5; perhaps TRBD1 as D (6 bases). V lost 1 base and J 0 bases, leaving 15 bases between the germline ends. CDR1 is SGHNT, CDR2 YENEEA, per germline. This CDR3 region has 17 residues. The CDR3 spells CASSLGYGEGDQETQYF. The CDR3 DNA is TGTGCCAGCAGCTTAGGATACGGTGAGGGGGACCAAGAGACCCAGTACTTC. The full variable domain, with the rest looked up from reference TRBV11-3 and TRBJ2-5, is EAGVVQSPRYKIIEKKQPVAFWCNPISGHNTLYWYLQNLGQGPELLIRYENEEAVDDSQLPKDRFSAERLKGVDSTLKIQPAELGDSAVYLCASSLGYGEGDQETQYFGPGTRLLVL.

In its sample, this clonotype was seen a few times. J is TRBJ1-4 and V is TRBV4-1; D ambiguous. The CDR3 consists of 12 residues. Germline CDR1 is MGHRA and CDR2 is YSYEKL. Trimming pared 4 bases from V and 7 bases from J, leaving 7 bases between. CDR3 in DNA: TGCGCCAGCAGCCGGCTTGGTGAAAAACTGTTTTTT. It yields the protein CASSRLGEKLFF.

At least ten counts were recorded for this clonotype. V gene TRBV6-5 combines with J gene TRBJ1-1; the match to TRBD1 covers 8 bases. V shed 4 bases and J 0 bases; nucleotides not matched to a gene: 4. The CDR3 runs 15 residues. Germline V lookup: CDR1 MNHEY, CDR2 SVGAGI. In nucleotides, the CDR3 is TGTGCCAGCAGTTCAGGGGGCGCGATGAACACTGAAGCTTTCTTT. Translation gives CASSSGGAMNTEAFF.

This clonotype was seen ten or more times. The rearrangement uses TRBV7-6 and TRBJ2-1, with TRBD2 matching over 9 bases. The CDR3 runs 15 residues. Trimming at V came to 1 base and at J to 5 bases, leaving 3 bases not matched to a gene. Looked up from germline, CDR1 is SGHVS and CDR2 is FNYEAQ. CDR3 in DNA: TGTGCCAGCAGCTTAGTCCTAGCGGGACACAATGAGCAGTTCTTC. Amino acid sequence: CASSLVLAGHNEQFF.

The chain recombines TRBV28 with TRBJ2-5, with 10 bases lining up with TRBD2. This CDR3 is 16 amino acids long. CDR1 MDHEN and CDR2 SYDVKM come from the germline V gene. Trimming removed 7 bases from V and 5 bases from J; junction bases left unmatched: 13. CDR3 in DNA: TGTGCCAGCACCTTAGGGCCTAGCGGGAGTCTGGAGACCCAGTACTTC. It specifies CASTLGPSGSLETQYF.

This clonotype was found many times. The chain couples TRBV5-1 to TRBJ1-2, with 9 bases aligning to TRBD1. The V gene's germline CDR1 is SGHRS and CDR2 YFSETQ. With 1 base clipped from V and 3 bases from J, the junction kept 1 base outside the gene matches. CDR3 length: 14 residues. CDR3 nucleotides: TGCGCCAGCAGCTTGACAGGGGGCTACTATGGCTACACCTTC. Translating it yields CASSLTGGYYGYTF.

This clonotype was seen repeatedly, ten times or more. V usage is TRBV12-3 or TRBV12-4 and J usage is TRBJ1-2, with TRBD1 as a possible D gene (5 bases). This CDR3 is 12 amino acids long. Deletions cut 3 bases from V and 8 bases from J, with 10 bases between. The chain's CDR3 is CASSFAGSGYTF. For the CDR3, the DNA is TGTGCCAGCAGTTTTGCAGGGAGCGGCTACACCTTC.

The V and J genes are TRBV5-1 and TRBJ1-2, with a tentative D call TRBD1 (6 bases). V lost 4 bases and J 4 bases, leaving 14 bases between the germline ends. The CDR3 extends over 14 amino acids. The germline V gene encodes CDR1 SGHRS and CDR2 YFSETQ. CDR3 nucleotides: TGCGCCAGCAGCCCCCCGACAGGCACCTATGGCTACACCTTC. It is translated as CASSPPTGTYGYTF.

Many counts were recorded for this clonotype. The genes are TRBV2 and TRBJ2-1; the match to TRBD2 covers 8 bases. The CDR3 is 13 amino acids. V dropped 10 bases and J dropped 3; count of bases not matched to a gene: 5. CDR1 is SNHLY, CDR2 FYNNEI, per germline. CDR3 in DNA: TGTGCCACCCTCGGGGGGGTCTACAATGAGCAGTTCTTC. Translated, it gives CATLGGVYNEQFF.

This clonotype has more than one count but fewer than ten. This chain uses TRBV5-5 with TRBJ2-7; 9 nucleotides agree with TRBD2. Losses at the gene ends were 5 bases for V and 2 bases for J; bases not matched to a gene: 5. CDR3 length: 14 amino acids. In germline, CDR1 is SGHKS, CDR2 YYEKEE (reference sequence). In nucleotides, the CDR3 is TGTGCCAGCAGGGCGGGACTAGCCCCCTACGAGCAGTACTTC. Translation gives CASRAGLAPYEQYF.

There are many counts of this clonotype. The V call is TRBV4-1, the J call TRBJ1-1; D remains unclear. The CDR3 sequence is 15 residues long. The V and J ends lost 1 base and 0 bases respectively, with 9 bases between them. From germline, CDR1 is MGHRA and CDR2 YSYEKL. CDR3 in amino acids: CASSQGRNMNTEAFF. CDR3 DNA sequence: TGCGCCAGCAGCCAAGGCAGAAACATGAACACTGAAGCTTTCTTT.

At least ten counts were recorded for this clonotype. The gene calls are TRBV12-3 or TRBV12-4 and TRBJ2-7, with 11 nucleotides matching TRBD2. This CDR3 comprises 19 residues. V shed 6 bases and J 4 bases; nucleotides not matched to a gene: 20. The CDR3 region has the DNA TGTGCCAGCAGAAATAGCGGGCGAGGACTAGCGGGTTCTCTTTACGAGCAGTACTTC. Residues: CASRNSGRGLAGSLYEQYF.